The next 5 T cell receptor beta chains were all read from a single sample in a study of long-term antiretroviral therapy in people with HIV. The run of the v3.0 immunoSEQ assay was at survey level. The table came from immunoSEQ multiplex PCR; TCRdb's copy has only in-frame clones and leaves some out. The table includes about 21,000 clones, more than 70% detected once. The sequenced sample was unsorted PBMCs, obtained at the start of antiretroviral therapy. The receptor set was obtained from a man aged 50 to 60 with HIV.

This chain connects TRBV19 to TRBJ2-7; D perhaps matches TRBD1 (5 bases). The CDR3 runs 12 residues. Deletions cut 6 bases from V and 2 bases from J, with 8 bases between. Germline V gene lookup returns CDR1 LNHDA and CDR2 SQIVND (reference sequence). CDR3 residues: CASSPGTYEQYF. In DNA form, the CDR3 reads TGTGCCAGTAGCCCAGGGACCTACGAGCAGTACTTC.

V and J are TRBV5-8 and TRBJ1-1; D is unresolved. CDR3 length: 13 amino acids. V lost 4 bases and J lost 3, with 10 bases in between. The V gene's germline CDR1 is SGHTS and CDR2 YDEGEE. The CDR3 protein is CASSPDSYTEAFF. The CDR3 nucleotides are TGTGCCAGCAGCCCGGACTCATACACTGAAGCTTTCTTT.

V and J are TRBV5-4 and TRBJ2-5; 13 nucleotides match TRBD2. CDR1 is SGHNT, CDR2 YYREEE, per germline (reference sequence). The trim removed 2 bases at V and 4 bases at J, leaving 11 bases unmatched. There are 18 residues in the CDR3. This chain's CDR3 is CASSFYGLAGVGGETQYF. CDR3 coding DNA: TGTGCCAGCAGCTTCTATGGACTAGCGGGAGTAGGGGGAGAGACCCAGTACTTC.

The chain employs TRBV2 and TRBJ2-7; TRBD2 agrees at 10 bases. Germline CDR1 reads SNHLY; CDR2 reads FYNNEI. The CDR3 has 15 amino acids. V dropped 3 bases and J dropped 6; count of bases not matched to a gene: 8. The CDR3 bases are TGTGCCAGCAGTGAGAGACTAGCGGGTGTCTCCGAGCAGTACTTC. This gives the protein CASSERLAGVSEQYF.

This clone was observed once. J is TRBJ2-7 and V is TRBV5-1, with 8 bases matching TRBD2. With V trimmed by 4 bases and J by 3 bases, 6 bases remained unmatched. The V gene's germline CDR1 is SGHRS and CDR2 YFSETQ. The CDR3 is made up of 14 amino acids. CDR3: CASSLGLVGYEQYF. The CDR3 DNA follows: TGCGCCAGCAGCCTGGGACTAGTAGGCTACGAGCAGTACTTC.